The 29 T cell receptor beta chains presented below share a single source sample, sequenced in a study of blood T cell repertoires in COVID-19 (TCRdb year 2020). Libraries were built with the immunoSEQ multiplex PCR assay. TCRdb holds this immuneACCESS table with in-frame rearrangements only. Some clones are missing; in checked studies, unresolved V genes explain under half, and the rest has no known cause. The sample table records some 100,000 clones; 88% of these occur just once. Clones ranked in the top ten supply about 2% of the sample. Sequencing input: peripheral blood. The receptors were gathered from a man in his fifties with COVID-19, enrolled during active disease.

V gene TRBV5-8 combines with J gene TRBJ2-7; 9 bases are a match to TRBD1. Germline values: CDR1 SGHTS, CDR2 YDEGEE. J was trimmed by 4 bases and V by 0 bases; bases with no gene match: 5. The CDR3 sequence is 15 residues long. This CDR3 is CASSLVRTGAYEQYF. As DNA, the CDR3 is TGTGCCAGCAGCTTGGTACGGACAGGGGCGTACGAGCAGTACTTC.

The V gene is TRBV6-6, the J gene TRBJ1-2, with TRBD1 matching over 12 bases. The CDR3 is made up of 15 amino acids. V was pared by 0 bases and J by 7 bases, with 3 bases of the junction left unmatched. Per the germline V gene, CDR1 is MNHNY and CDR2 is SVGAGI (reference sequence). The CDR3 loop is CASSYSGQGATGYTF. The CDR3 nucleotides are TGTGCCAGCAGTTACTCGGGACAGGGGGCGACTGGCTACACCTTC.

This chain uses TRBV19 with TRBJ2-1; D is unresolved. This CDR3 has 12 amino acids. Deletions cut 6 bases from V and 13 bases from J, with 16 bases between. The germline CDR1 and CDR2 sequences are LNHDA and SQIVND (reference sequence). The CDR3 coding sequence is TGTGCCAGTAGCCAACCGAGGTTTGGCCAGTTCTTC. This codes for CASSQPRFGQFF.

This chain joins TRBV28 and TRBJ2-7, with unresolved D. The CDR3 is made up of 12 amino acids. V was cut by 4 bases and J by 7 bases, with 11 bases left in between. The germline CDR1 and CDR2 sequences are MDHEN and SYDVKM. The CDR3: CASSSGLTEQYF. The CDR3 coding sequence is TGTGCCAGCAGTTCTGGGCTGACGGAGCAGTACTTC.

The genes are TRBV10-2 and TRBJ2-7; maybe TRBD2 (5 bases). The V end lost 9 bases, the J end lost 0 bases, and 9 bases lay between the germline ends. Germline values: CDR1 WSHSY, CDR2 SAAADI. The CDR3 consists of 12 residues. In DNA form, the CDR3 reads TGCGCCAGTAGCGTTAGCTCCTACGAGCAGTACTTC. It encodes CASSVSSYEQYF.

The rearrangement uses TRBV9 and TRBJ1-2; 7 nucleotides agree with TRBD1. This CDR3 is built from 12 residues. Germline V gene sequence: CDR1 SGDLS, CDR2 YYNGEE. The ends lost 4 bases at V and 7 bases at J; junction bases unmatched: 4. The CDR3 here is CASSKWDSGYTF. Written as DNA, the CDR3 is TGTGCCAGCAGCAAATGGGACAGTGGCTACACCTTC.

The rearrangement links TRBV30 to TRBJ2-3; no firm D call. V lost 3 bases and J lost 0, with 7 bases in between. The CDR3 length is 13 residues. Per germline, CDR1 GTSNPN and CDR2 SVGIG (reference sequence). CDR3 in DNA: TGTGCCTGGAGCTTAGCTAGCACAGATACGCAGTATTTT. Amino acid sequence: CAWSLASTDTQYF.

The CDR3 bases are TGTGCCAGCAGTATCCGACAGAACGATCAGCCCCAGCATTTT. Protein: CASSIRQNDQPQHF. The chain carries TRBV6-5 and TRBJ1-5; D possibly corresponds to TRBD1 (5 bases). The CDR3 length is 14 residues. The germline V gene encodes CDR1 MNHEY and CDR2 SVGAGI. V shed 5 bases and J shed 5 bases, with 13 bases lying between them.

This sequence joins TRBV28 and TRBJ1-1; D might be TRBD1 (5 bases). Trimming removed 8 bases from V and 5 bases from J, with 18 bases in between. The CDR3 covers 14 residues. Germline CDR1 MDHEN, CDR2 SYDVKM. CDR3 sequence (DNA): TGTGCCAGCCTTGATCTCCTAGGGGCGACTGAAGCTTTCTTT. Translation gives CASLDLLGATEAFF.

Written as DNA, the CDR3 is TGTGCCAGCAGTGGGCAGGTCCTTTACAATGAGCAGTTCTTC. Translation: CASSGQVLYNEQFF. J is TRBJ2-1 and V is TRBV2, with unresolved D. From germline, CDR1 is SNHLY and CDR2 FYNNEI. V lost 4 bases and J 4 bases, leaving 11 bases between the germline ends. CDR3 length: 14 amino acids.

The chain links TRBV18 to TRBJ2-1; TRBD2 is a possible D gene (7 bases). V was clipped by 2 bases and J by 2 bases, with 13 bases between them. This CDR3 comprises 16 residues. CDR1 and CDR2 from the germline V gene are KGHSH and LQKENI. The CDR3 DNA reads TGTGCCAGCTCACCAGCTGCGGGGGCAACCTACAATGAGCAGTTCTTC. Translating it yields CASSPAAGATYNEQFF.

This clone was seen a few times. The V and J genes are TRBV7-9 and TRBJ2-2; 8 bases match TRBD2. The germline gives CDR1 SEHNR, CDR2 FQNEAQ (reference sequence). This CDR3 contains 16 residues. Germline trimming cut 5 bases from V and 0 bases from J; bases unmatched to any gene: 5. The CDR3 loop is CASSTSSGPNTGELFF. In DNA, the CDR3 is TGTGCCAGCAGCACCTCTAGCGGGCCGAACACCGGGGAGCTGTTTTTT.

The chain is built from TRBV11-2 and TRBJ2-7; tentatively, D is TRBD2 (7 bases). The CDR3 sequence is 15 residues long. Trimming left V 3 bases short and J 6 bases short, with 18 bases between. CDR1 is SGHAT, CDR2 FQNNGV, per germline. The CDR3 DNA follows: TGTGCCAGCAGCTTTCGCTCCACGGGGGGCCGCGAGCAGTACTTC. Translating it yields CASSFRSTGGREQYF.

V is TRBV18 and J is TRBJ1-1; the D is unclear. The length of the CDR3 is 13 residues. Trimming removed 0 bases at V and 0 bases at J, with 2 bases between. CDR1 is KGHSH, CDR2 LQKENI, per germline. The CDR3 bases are TGTGCCAGCTCACCACCTATGAACACTGAAGCTTTCTTT. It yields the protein CASSPPMNTEAFF.

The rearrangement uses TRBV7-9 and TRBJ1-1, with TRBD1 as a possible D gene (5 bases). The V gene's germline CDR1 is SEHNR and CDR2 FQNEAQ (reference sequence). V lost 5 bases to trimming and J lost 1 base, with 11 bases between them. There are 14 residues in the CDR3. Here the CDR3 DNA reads TGTGCCAGCAGCCCCAGGGTGGGGAACACTGAAGCTTTCTTT. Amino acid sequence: CASSPRVGNTEAFF.

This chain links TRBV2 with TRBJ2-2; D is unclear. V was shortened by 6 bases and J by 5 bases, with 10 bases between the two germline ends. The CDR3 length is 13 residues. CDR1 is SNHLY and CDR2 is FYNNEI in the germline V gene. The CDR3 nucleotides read TGTGCCAGCAGGCCCCTCGGGACCGGGGAGCTGTTTTTT. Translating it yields CASRPLGTGELFF.

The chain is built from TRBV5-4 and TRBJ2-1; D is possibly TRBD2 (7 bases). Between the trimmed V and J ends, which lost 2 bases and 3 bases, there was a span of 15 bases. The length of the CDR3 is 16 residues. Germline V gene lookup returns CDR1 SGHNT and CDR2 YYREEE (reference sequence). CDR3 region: CASSLEGGPVYNEQFF. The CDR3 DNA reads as TGTGCCAGCAGCTTAGAGGGGGGGCCGGTCTACAATGAGCAGTTCTTC.

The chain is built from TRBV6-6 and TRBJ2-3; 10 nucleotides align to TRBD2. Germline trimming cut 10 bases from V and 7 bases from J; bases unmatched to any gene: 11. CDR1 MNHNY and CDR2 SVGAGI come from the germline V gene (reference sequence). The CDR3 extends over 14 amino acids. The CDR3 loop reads CATLPSGGVYTQYF. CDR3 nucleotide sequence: TGTGCCACCCTCCCCAGCGGGGGGGTATATACGCAGTATTTT.

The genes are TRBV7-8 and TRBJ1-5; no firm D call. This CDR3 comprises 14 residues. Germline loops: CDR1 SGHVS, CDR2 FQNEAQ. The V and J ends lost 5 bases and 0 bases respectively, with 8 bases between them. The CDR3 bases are TGTGCCAGCAGCCCCACAGATAGCAATCAGCCCCAGCATTTT. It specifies CASSPTDSNQPQHF.

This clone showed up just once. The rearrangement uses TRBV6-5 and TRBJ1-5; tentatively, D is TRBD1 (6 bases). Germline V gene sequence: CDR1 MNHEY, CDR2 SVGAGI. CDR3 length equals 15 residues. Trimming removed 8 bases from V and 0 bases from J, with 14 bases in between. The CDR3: CASSPSRGSNQPQHF. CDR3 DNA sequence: TGTGCCAGCTCACCCAGCAGGGGTAGCAATCAGCCCCAGCATTTT.

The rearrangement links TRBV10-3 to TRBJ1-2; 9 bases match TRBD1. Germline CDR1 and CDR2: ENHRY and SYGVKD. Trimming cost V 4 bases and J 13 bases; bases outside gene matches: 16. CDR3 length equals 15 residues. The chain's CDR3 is CAISAVRTGDEAITF. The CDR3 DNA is TGTGCCATCAGTGCCGTACGGACAGGGGACGAGGCTATCACCTTC.

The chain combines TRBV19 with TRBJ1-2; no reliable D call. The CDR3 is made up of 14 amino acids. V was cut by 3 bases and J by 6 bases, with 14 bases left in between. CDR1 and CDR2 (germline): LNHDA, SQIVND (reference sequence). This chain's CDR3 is CASSMGTAYDGYTF. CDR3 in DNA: TGTGCCAGTAGTATGGGCACTGCGTACGATGGCTACACCTTC.

The CDR3 loop reads CASSLTGGRSDTQYF. CDR3 DNA: TGTGCCAGCAGCTTAACAGGGGGCCGTTCAGATACGCAGTATTTT. The chain uses TRBV13 and TRBJ2-3, with 9 bases lining up with TRBD1. Germline CDR1 is PRHDT and CDR2 is FYEKMQ (reference sequence). The CDR3 contains 15 residues. The V gene end was trimmed by 2 bases and the J gene end by 4 bases; junction bases not matched to a gene: 4.

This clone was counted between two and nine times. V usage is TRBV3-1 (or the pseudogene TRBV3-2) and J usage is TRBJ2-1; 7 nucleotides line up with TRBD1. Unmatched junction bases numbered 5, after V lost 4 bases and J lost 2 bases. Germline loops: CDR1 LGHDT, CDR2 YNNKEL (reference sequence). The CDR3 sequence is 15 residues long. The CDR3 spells CASSRRQGTYNEQFF. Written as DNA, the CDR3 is TGTGCCAGCAGCCGTAGACAGGGAACCTACAATGAGCAGTTCTTC.

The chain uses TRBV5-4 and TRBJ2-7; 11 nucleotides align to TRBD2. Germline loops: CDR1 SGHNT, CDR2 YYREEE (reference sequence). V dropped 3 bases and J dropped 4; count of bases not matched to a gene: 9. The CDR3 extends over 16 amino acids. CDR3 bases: TGTGCCAGCAGCTGGGATCTAGCGGGGGGTGGGTACGAGCAGTACTTC. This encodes CASSWDLAGGGYEQYF.

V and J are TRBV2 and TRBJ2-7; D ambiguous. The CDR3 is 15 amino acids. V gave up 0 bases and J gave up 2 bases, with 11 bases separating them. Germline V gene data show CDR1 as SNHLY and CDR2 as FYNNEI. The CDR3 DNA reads TGTGCCAGCAGTGAAGCGTACAGTGAAACCTACGAGCAGTACTTC. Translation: CASSEAYSETYEQYF.

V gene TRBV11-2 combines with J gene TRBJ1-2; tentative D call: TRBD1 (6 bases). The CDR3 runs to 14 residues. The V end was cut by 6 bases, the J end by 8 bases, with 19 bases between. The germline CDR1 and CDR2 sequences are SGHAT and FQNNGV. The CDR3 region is CASRKIPDRRGYTF. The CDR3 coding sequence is TGTGCCAGCAGGAAAATCCCTGACAGGCGAGGCTACACCTTC. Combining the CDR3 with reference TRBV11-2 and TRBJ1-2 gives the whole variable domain EAGVAQSPRYKIIEKRQSVAFWCNPISGHATLYWYQQILGQGPKLLIQFQNNGVVDDSQLPKDRFSAERLKGVDSTLKIQPAKLEDSAVYLCASRKIPDRRGYTFGSGTRLTVV.

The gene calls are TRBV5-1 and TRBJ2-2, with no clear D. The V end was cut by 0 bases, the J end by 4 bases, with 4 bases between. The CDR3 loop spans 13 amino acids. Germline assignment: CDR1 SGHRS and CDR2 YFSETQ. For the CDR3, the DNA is TGCGCCAGCAGCTTGGGAGGCACCGGGGAGCTGTTTTTT. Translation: CASSLGGTGELFF. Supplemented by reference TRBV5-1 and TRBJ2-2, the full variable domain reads KAGVTQTPRYLIKTRGQQVTLSCSPISGHRSVSWYQQTPGQGLQFLFEYFSETQRNKGNFPGRFSGRQFSNSRSEMNVSTLELGDSALYLCASSLGGTGELFFGEGSRLTVL.

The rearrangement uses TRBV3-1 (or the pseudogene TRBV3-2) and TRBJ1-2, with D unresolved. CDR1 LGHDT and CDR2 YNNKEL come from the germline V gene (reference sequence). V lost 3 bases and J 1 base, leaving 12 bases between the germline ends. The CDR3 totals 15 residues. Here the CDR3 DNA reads TGTGCCAGCAGCCACCGGGATCGCTTTAACTATGGCTACACCTTC. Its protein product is CASSHRDRFNYGYTF.